This T cell receptor (beta chain) was recorded in a study of STAT5B mutations in CD4+ large granular lymphocyte leukemia. Produced via immunoSEQ multiplex PCR; TCRdb's table is partial and in-frame only. The sample includes 35,000 to 40,000 clones, about 81% of them seen just once. Germline values: CDR1 SNHLY, CDR2 FYNNEI. The CDR3 consists of 16 residues. The ends were cut back, 2 bases at V and 0 bases at J, with 10 bases in the middle. This sequence was found in a human donor in good health. This chain joins TRBV2 and TRBJ1-4, with no clear D. Specimen: CD4+ T cells from blood buffy coats. In DNA form, the CDR3 reads TGTGCCAGCAGTGAACGGAAACAAGCAACTAATGAAAAACTGTTTTTT. Translation gives CASSERKQATNEKLFF. The full variable domain, with the rest looked up from reference TRBV2 and TRBJ1-4, is EPEVTQTPSHQVTQMGQEVILRCVPISNHLYFYWYRQILGQKVEFLVSFYNNEISEKSEIFDDQFSVERPDGSNFTLKIRSTKLEDSAMYFCASSERKQATNEKLFFGSGTQLSVL.